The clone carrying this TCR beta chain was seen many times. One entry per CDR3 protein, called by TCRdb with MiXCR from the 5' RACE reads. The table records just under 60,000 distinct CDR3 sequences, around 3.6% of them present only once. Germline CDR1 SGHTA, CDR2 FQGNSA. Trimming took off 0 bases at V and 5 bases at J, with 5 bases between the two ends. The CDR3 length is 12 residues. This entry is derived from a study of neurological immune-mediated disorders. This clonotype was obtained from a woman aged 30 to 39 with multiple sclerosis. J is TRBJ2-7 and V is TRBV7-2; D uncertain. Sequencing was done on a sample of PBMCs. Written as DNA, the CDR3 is TGTGCCAGCAGCTTAGCGCGGAACGAGCAGTACTTC. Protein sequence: CASSLARNEQYF.